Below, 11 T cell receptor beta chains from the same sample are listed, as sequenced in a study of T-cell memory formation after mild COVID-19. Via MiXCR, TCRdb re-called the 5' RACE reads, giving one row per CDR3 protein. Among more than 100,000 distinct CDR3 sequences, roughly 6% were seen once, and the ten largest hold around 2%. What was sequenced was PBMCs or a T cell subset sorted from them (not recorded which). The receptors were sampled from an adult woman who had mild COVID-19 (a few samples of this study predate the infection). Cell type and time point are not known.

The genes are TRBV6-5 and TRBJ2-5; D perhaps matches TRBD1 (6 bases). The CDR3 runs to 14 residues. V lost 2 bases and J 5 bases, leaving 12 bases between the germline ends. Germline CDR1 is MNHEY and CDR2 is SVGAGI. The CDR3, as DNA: TGTGCCAGCAGTTACGGGCAGGGGAAGGAGACCCAGTACTTC. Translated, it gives CASSYGQGKETQYF.

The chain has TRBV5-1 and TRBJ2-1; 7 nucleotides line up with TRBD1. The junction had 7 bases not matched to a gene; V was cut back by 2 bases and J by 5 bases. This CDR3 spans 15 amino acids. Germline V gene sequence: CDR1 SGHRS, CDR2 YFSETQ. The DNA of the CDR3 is TGCGCCAGCAGCTTTCGACAGGGTCGCAACAATGAGCAGTTCTTC. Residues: CASSFRQGRNNEQFF.

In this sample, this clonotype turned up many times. CDR3 loop: CASSQLGLAGGPSSYNEQFF. CDR3 nucleotides: TGCGCCAGCAGCCAATTGGGACTAGCGGGGGGTCCTAGCTCCTACAATGAGCAGTTCTTC. The chain couples TRBV4-1 to TRBJ2-1, with 15 bases lining up with TRBD2. V was clipped by 2 bases and J by 0 bases; unmatched bases: 8. Germline values: CDR1 MGHRA, CDR2 YSYEKL. The length of the CDR3 is 20 residues.

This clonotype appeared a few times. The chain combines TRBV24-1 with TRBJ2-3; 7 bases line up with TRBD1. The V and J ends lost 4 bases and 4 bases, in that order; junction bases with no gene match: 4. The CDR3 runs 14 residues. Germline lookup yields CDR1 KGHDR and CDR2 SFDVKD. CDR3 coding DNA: TGTGCCACCAGTGAACCGACAGGGCCAGATACGCAGTATTTT. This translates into CATSEPTGPDTQYF.

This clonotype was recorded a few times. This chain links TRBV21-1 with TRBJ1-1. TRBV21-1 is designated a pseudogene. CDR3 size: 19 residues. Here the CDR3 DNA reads TGTGCCAGCAGCAAAGCCGACAGGAGGGCCGAGGTAGAGAACACTGAAGCTTTCTTT. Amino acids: CASSKADRRAEVENTEAFF.

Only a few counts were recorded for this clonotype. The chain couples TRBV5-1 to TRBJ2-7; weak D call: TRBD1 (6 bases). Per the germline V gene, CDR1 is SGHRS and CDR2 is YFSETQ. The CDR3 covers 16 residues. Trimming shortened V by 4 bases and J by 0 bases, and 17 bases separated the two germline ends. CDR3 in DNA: TGCGCCAGCAGCCGGAGGTCGGACAGCGCCTCCTACGAGCAGTACTTC. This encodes CASSRRSDSASYEQYF.

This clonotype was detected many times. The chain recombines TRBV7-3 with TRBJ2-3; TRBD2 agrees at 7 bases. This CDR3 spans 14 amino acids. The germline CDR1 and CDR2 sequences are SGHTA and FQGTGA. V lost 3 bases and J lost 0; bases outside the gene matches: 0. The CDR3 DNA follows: TGTGCCAGCAGCTTTAGCGGGAGCACAGATACGCAGTATTTT. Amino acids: CASSFSGSTDTQYF.

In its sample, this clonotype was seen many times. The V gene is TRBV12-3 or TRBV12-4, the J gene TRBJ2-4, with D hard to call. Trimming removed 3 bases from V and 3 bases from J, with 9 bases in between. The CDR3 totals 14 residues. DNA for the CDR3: TGTGCCAGCAGTTTCGAGGCTGTCAAAAACATTCAGTACTTC. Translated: CASSFEAVKNIQYF.

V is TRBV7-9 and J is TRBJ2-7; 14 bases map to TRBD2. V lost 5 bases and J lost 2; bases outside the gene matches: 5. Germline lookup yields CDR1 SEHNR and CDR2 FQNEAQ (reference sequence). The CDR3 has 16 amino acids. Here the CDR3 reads CASSPGLAGEPYEQYF. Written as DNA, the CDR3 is TGTGCCAGCAGCCCGGGACTAGCGGGAGAGCCCTACGAGCAGTACTTC.

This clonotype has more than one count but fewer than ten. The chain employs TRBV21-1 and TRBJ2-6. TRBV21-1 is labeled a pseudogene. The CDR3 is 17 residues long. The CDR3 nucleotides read TGTGCCAGCAGCAAAGTGGTAAACGGACCTGGGGCCAACGTCCTGACTTTC. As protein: CASSKVVNGPGANVLTF.

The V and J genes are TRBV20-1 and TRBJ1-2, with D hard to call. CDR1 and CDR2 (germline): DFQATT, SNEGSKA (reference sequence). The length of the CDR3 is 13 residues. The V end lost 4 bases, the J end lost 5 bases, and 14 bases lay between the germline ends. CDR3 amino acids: CSANGERGYGYTF. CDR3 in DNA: TGCAGTGCTAATGGGGAACGAGGATATGGCTACACCTTC.